This T cell receptor (beta chain) stems from a study of T cells in Graves' hyperthyroidism and ophthalmopathy. Study-level results: A model built on 13 V-J features separated ophthalmopathy from stable hyperthyroidism.

As concerns this clonotype: Its matching antigen is unknown.

The definition of stable Graves' hyperthyroidism was no ophthalmopathy progression within 18 months. The diagnostic basis comprised clinical symptoms, serum thyroxine and TRAb, thyroid ultrasound and orbital computed tomography. It was RNA transcripts that yielded the amplified TCR beta CDR3 regions. In the first-round RT-PCR of the TCR CDR3, the HTBI primer set was used. One entry per CDR3 protein results from TCRdb running MiXCR on the multiplex PCR reads. The repertoire holds approximately 590,000 distinct CDR3 sequences, with roughly 46% as singletons. The source is a woman aged 18-35 years with Graves' hyperthyroidism. The sequencing input was peripheral blood or thyroid tissue (not recorded which).

DNA for the CDR3: TGCAGTGCTAGTTCAGGTCGCAATTCACCCCTCCACTTT. Translated: CSASSGRNSPLHF. The chain links TRBV20-1 to TRBJ1-6; D is undetermined. CDR1 is DFQATT, CDR2 SNEGSKA, per germline (reference sequence). Between the trimmed V and J ends, which lost 3 bases and 7 bases, there was a span of 10 bases. The CDR3 length is 13 residues.